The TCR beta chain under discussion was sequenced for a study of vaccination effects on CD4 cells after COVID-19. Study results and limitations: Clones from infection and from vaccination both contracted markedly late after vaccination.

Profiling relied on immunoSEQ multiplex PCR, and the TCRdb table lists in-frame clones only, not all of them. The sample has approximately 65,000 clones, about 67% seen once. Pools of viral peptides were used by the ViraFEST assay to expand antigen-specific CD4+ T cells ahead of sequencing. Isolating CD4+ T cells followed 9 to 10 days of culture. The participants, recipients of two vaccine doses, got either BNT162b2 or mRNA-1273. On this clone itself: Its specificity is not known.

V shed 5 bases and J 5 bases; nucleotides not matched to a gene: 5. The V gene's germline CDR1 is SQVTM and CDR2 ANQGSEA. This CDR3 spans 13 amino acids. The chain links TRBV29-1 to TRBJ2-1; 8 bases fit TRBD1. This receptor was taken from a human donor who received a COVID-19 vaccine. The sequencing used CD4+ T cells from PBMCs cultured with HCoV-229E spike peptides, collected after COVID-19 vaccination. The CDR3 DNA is TGCAGCGTTTGGACAGGGCGGAACAATGAGCAGTTCTTC. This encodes CSVWTGRNNEQFF.